This T cell receptor beta chain derives from a study of T-cell memory formation after mild COVID-19. Study background: TCR clusters were mostly confined to one donor each. Study conclusions and caveats: Those CD4+ clones that contracted were mainly in CM and EM (CD8+ ones in EMRA).

Of note for this clonotype: What it binds is not known. At one of its ends the junction is not consistent with the germline gene, which may arise from a read error.

CDR1 and CDR2 from the germline V gene are LNHNV and YYDKDF (reference sequence). The CDR3 has 15 amino acids. The authors produced TCR alpha and TCR beta cDNA libraries with sample barcodes and UMIs by 5'RACE using constant-segment primers. TCRdb re-analysed the 5' RACE reads in MiXCR, keeping a single row per CDR3 protein. The sample records about half a million distinct CDR3 sequences, roughly 18% being singletons. This TCR derives from an adult woman who had mild COVID-19 (a few samples of this study predate the infection). Cell type and time point are not known. This rearrangement joins TRBV15 to TRBJ2-7; 9 bases fit TRBD1. Sequenced: PBMCs or a T cell subset sorted from them (not recorded which). CDR3 DNA: TGTGCCACCAGGTCCGGGACAGGGATCTCCCACGAGCAGTACTTC. This gives the protein CATRSGTGISHEQYF.